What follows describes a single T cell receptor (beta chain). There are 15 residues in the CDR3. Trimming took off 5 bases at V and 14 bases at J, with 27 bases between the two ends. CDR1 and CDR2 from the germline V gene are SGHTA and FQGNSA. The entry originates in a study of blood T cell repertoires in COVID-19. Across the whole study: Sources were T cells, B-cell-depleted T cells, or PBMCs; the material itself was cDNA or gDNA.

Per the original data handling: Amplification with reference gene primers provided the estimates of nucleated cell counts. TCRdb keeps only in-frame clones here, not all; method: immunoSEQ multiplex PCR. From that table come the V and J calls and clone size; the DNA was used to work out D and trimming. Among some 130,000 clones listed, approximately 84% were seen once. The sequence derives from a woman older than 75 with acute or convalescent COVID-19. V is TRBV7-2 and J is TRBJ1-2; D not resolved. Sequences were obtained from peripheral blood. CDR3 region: CASSPTPGPQLGVTF. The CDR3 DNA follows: TGTGCCAGCAGCCCGACCCCCGGACCCCAGTTGGGAGTGACCTTC.